These 5 T cell receptor beta chains were sequenced from one sample in a study of T cells after yellow fever vaccination. TCRdb recomputed calls from the 5' RACE reads with MiXCR, one row per CDR3 protein. This table has under 700,000 distinct CDR3 sequences, less than 20% appearing once. The input for sequencing was PBMCs, taken about 5 days after the first yellow fever vaccination. These receptors were collected from a man between 18 and 29 years old who received the YFV17D yellow fever vaccine.

The chain uses TRBV2 and TRBJ1-5, with a weak D call TRBD1 (5 bases). The CDR3 runs to 13 residues. In germline, CDR1 is SNHLY, CDR2 FYNNEI. The V gene lost 9 bases and the J gene lost 6 bases, with 15 bases spanning the gap. DNA for the CDR3: TGTGCCAGTGGGGGGGTGGCGGGTCAGCCCCAGCATTTT. This encodes CASGGVAGQPQHF. The full variable domain, completed using reference TRBV2 and TRBJ1-5, is EPEVTQTPSHQVTQMGQEVILRCVPISNHLYFYWYRQILGQKVEFLVSFYNNEISEKSEIFDDQFSVERPDGSNFTLKIRSTKLEDSAMYFCASGGVAGQPQHFGDGTRLSIL.

This chain uses TRBV7-2 with TRBJ1-2; no clear D. Trimming removed 1 base at V and 3 bases at J, with 15 bases between. CDR1 SGHTA and CDR2 FQGNSA come from the germline V gene. This CDR3 has 16 residues. For the CDR3, the DNA is TGTGCCAGCAGCTTAGGACTTCGGTTCCAAGACTATGGCTACACCTTC. This codes for CASSLGLRFQDYGYTF.

The rearrangement uses TRBV6-1 and TRBJ1-3; D possibly corresponds to TRBD1 (6 bases). V lost 5 bases, J lost 8 bases, and 16 bases lay in between. CDR1 and CDR2 (germline): MNHNS, SASEGT. The CDR3 is 14 residues long. The CDR3 DNA is TGTGCCAGCAGTCAGGGGCCAGTGGAAGACACCATATATTTT. Amino acids: CASSQGPVEDTIYF.

The sample holds a few counts of this clonotype. At one end the junction does not follow the germline gene, possibly because of a read error. The gene calls are TRBV5-1 and TRBJ2-2; D not resolved. Germline CDR1 SGHRS, CDR2 YFSETQ. The length of the CDR3 is 12 residues. The CDR3 loop reads CASRLYPGELFF. The CDR3 DNA reads as TGCGCCAGCCGCTTGTACCCCGGGGAGCTGTTTTTT.

The chain links TRBV20-1 to TRBJ2-3; possibly TRBD2 for D (6 bases). V lost 6 bases, J lost 0 bases, and 13 bases lay in between. This CDR3 region has 14 residues. Germline lookup yields CDR1 DFQATT and CDR2 SNEGSKA (reference sequence). The CDR3 DNA follows: TGCAGTGCCTCTACCGGGACTAGCACAGATACGCAGTATTTT. Amino acids: CSASTGTSTDTQYF.